Below are 22 T cell receptor beta chains sequenced from a single sample in a study of Graves' ophthalmopathy and Graves' hyperthyroidism. Investigators amplified TCR beta CDR3 regions from RNA transcripts. The authors performed first-round RT-PCR with HTBI primers and then a second-round multiplex PCR. From the multiplex PCR reads, TCRdb called clonotypes with MiXCR, one entry per CDR3 protein. The sample has roughly 380,000 distinct CDR3 sequences, approximately 15% seen once. The source material was peripheral blood. The receptors originated from a woman aged 18 to 35 with stable Graves' hyperthyroidism.

This clonotype showed up many times. V usage is TRBV7-2 and J usage is TRBJ2-5; unclear D gene. The germline CDR1 and CDR2 sequences are SGHTA and FQGNSA. The CDR3 loop spans 12 amino acids. V was shortened by 2 bases and J by 3 bases, with 4 bases between the two germline ends. This chain's CDR3 is CASSLSEETQYF. CDR3 coding DNA: TGTGCCAGCAGCTTATCGGAAGAGACCCAGTACTTC.

This clonotype appeared many times. The V call is TRBV20-1, the J call TRBJ2-7; 9 positions match TRBD1. V lost 6 bases, J lost 6 bases, and 9 bases stayed unmatched. The CDR3 sequence is 13 residues long. Germline V CDR1 and CDR2: DFQATT, SNEGSKA (reference sequence). CDR3 sequence (DNA): TGCAGTGCGAGGGACAGGGTAAGGCCCGAGCAGTACTTC. Its protein product is CSARDRVRPEQYF.

This clonotype was detected many times. In nucleotides, the CDR3 is TGTGCCACCGCCGACAGTAGTGATCTCACTGAAGCTTTCTTT. Protein sequence: CATADSSDLTEAFF. The V gene is TRBV10-3, the J gene TRBJ1-1, with D possibly matching TRBD1 (5 bases). There are 14 residues in the CDR3. Per the germline V gene, CDR1 is ENHRY and CDR2 is SYGVKD. With 10 bases removed from V and 4 bases from J, the gap between germline ends came to 19 bases.

This clonotype was recorded many times. This rearrangement joins TRBV6-5 to TRBJ1-5; 8 bases map to TRBD1. Germline CDR1 is MNHEY and CDR2 is SVGAGI. This CDR3 has 14 amino acids. The V and J ends lost 5 bases and 9 bases, in that order; junction bases with no gene match: 9. The CDR3 reads CASSPRTGFPPQHF. The CDR3 bases are TGTGCCAGCAGTCCCCGGACAGGGTTCCCGCCCCAGCATTTT.

This clonotype was counted ten times or more. The chain employs TRBV6-1 and TRBJ2-7; the D is unclear. Deletions cut 6 bases from V and 2 bases from J, with 14 bases between. The V gene's germline CDR1 is MNHNS and CDR2 SASEGT. The length of the CDR3 is 14 residues. CDR3 sequence: CASSTGSPTYEQYF. The CDR3 DNA is TGTGCCAGCAGCACCGGGTCTCCAACCTACGAGCAGTACTTC.

This clonotype was observed at least ten times. The chain recombines TRBV12-3 or TRBV12-4 with TRBJ1-1; TRBD1 might be the D (5 bases). The V gene lost 7 bases and the J gene lost 3 bases, with 15 bases spanning the gap. The length of the CDR3 is 14 residues. This CDR3 is CASNTGGGDTEAFF. The DNA for the CDR3 is TGTGCCAGCAATACCGGGGGGGGAGACACTGAAGCTTTCTTT.

The chain combines TRBV4-2 with TRBJ1-2; D is possibly TRBD1 (5 bases). Trimming removed 0 bases from V and 0 bases from J, with 11 bases in between. Germline V gene lookup returns CDR1 LGHNA and CDR2 YNFKEQ. The CDR3 is made up of 16 amino acids. In DNA, the CDR3 is TGTGCCAGCAGCCAAGATGACCGGACAACTAACTATGGCTACACCTTC. It yields the protein CASSQDDRTTNYGYTF.

This clonotype was counted at least ten times. The chain joins TRBV12-5 to TRBJ2-7; D perhaps matches TRBD2 (6 bases). Germline CDR1 reads LGHNT; CDR2 reads FRNRAP. V dropped 3 bases and J dropped 7 bases, with 13 bases sitting between them. This CDR3 is built from 13 residues. This CDR3 reads CASGFGGDWEQYF. CDR3 bases: TGTGCTAGTGGTTTTGGCGGGGACTGGGAGCAGTACTTC.

This clonotype was counted at least ten times. The gene calls are TRBV20-1 and TRBJ1-1, with D perhaps TRBD1 (5 bases). CDR1 and CDR2 (germline): DFQATT, SNEGSKA (reference sequence). The CDR3 extends over 13 amino acids. With 4 bases removed from V and 2 bases from J, the gap between germline ends came to 11 bases. The CDR3 loop reads CSATRQSNTEAFF. The DNA for the CDR3 is TGCAGTGCTACTAGACAGTCTAACACTGAAGCTTTCTTT.

In its sample, this clonotype was seen a few times. This rearrangement joins TRBV7-2 to TRBJ2-7; possible D gene TRBD1, 5 bases. Germline V gene sequence: CDR1 SGHTA, CDR2 FQGNSA. CDR3 length: 14 amino acids. Trimming took off 4 bases at V and 0 bases at J, with 10 bases between the two ends. CDR3 nucleotide sequence: TGTGCCAGCAGCTCCCAGGGCAACTCCTACGAGCAGTACTTC. Translating gives CASSSQGNSYEQYF.

This clonotype was observed many times. V gene TRBV6-5 combines with J gene TRBJ2-2; D unresolved. V dropped 2 bases and J dropped 1 base, with 14 bases sitting between them. The CDR3 is 17 amino acids. Germline V gives CDR1 MNHEY, CDR2 SVGAGI. The CDR3 loop reads CASSYLPRVKNTGELFF. CDR3 sequence (DNA): TGTGCCAGCAGTTACCTCCCTCGGGTCAAGAACACCGGGGAGCTGTTTTTT.

A few counts support this clonotype. The chain joins TRBV28 to TRBJ1-2; the D gene is possibly TRBD1 (5 bases). V gave up 1 base and J gave up 4 bases, with 7 bases separating them. Germline CDR1 reads MDHEN; CDR2 reads SYDVKM. CDR3 length equals 13 residues. The CDR3 sequence: CASSLSRVYGYTF. As DNA, the CDR3 is TGTGCCAGCAGTTTATCCAGGGTCTATGGCTACACCTTC.

This clonotype came up many times. The chain recombines TRBV15 with TRBJ1-2; TRBD1 agrees at 7 bases. This CDR3 comprises 14 residues. With 1 base clipped from V and 4 bases from J, the junction kept 3 bases outside the gene matches. Germline loops: CDR1 LNHNV, CDR2 YYDKDF (reference sequence). The CDR3, as DNA: TGTGCCACCAGCAGAGGCACAGGGGCCTATGGCTACACCTTC. It translates to CATSRGTGAYGYTF.

This clonotype was counted ten times or more. This CDR3 is CASSVLQNTGELFF. CDR3 nucleotide sequence: TGCGCCAGCAGTGTCCTACAGAACACCGGGGAGCTGTTTTTT. This rearrangement joins TRBV10-1 to TRBJ2-2; D call uncertain. The CDR3 spans 14 residues. The V end was cut by 4 bases, the J end by 1 base, with 7 bases between. The germline gives CDR1 WNHNN, CDR2 SYGVQD (reference sequence).

This clonotype was recorded many times. J is TRBJ1-1 and V is TRBV4-1; tentative D call: TRBD1 (5 bases). From germline, CDR1 is MGHRA and CDR2 YSYEKL. Between the trimmed V and J ends, which lost 0 bases and 3 bases, there was a span of 8 bases. CDR3 length: 14 amino acids. CDR3: CASSQDEGYTEAFF. Written as DNA, the CDR3 is TGCGCCAGCAGCCAAGATGAGGGGTACACTGAAGCTTTCTTT.

The V gene is TRBV6-5, the J gene TRBJ1-5; possible D gene TRBD1, 6 bases. V was trimmed by 4 bases and J by 3 bases, leaving 10 bases between them. Germline V gene lookup returns CDR1 MNHEY and CDR2 SVGAGI. This CDR3 region has 14 residues. CDR3 nucleotide sequence: TGTGCCAGCAGTTCAACAGGGAACAATCAGCCCCAGCATTTT. Its protein is CASSSTGNNQPQHF.

This clonotype occurred many times. This chain joins TRBV6-2 or TRBV6-3 and TRBJ2-5, with 10 bases lining up with TRBD2. The CDR3 spans 14 residues. With 9 bases clipped from V and 5 bases from J, the junction kept 9 bases outside the gene matches. Germline lookup yields CDR1 MNHEY and CDR2 SVGEGT. This CDR3 reads CASERGGFQETQYF. CDR3 bases: TGTGCCAGTGAGCGGGGGGGCTTTCAGGAGACCCAGTACTTC.

Ten or more counts support this clonotype. The chain uses TRBV6-5 and TRBJ1-6; no definite D call. The CDR3 consists of 15 residues. V lost 4 bases to trimming and J lost 8 bases, with 15 bases between them. Per germline, CDR1 MNHEY and CDR2 SVGAGI. CDR3 in DNA: TGTGCCAGCAGTTCCGCAGGAGTAGCGGATTCACCCCTCCACTTT. This sequence encodes CASSSAGVADSPLHF.

The table lists this clonotype with many counts. The V call is TRBV20-1, the J call TRBJ2-7; 8 positions agree with TRBD2. CDR1 is DFQATT, CDR2 SNEGSKA, per germline (reference sequence). V lost 6 bases and J lost 3; bases outside the gene matches: 10. This CDR3 region has 14 residues. As DNA, the CDR3 is TGCAGTGCCTCCCGGGGCGCGGGGGGCTACGAGCAGTACTTC. This gives the protein CSASRGAGGYEQYF.

This clonotype was found many times. J is TRBJ2-7 and V is TRBV7-6; 7 positions agree with TRBD1. The CDR3 length is 12 residues. V dropped 3 bases and J dropped 6; count of bases not matched to a gene: 2. Germline V lookup: CDR1 SGHVS, CDR2 FNYEAQ. The CDR3 is CASSFPGGEQYF. The CDR3 DNA reads as TGTGCCAGCAGCTTTCCAGGGGGCGAGCAGTACTTC.

The table lists this clonotype with many counts. This chain's CDR3 is CSAGTGGVTEAFF. CDR3 bases: TGCAGTGCTGGGACAGGGGGGGTCACTGAAGCTTTCTTT. The chain has TRBV20-1 and TRBJ1-1; TRBD1 matches 11 bases. CDR1 and CDR2 from the germline V gene are DFQATT and SNEGSKA (reference sequence). Trimming at V came to 5 bases and at J to 4 bases, leaving 3 bases not matched to a gene. The CDR3 length is 13 residues.

Written as DNA, the CDR3 is TGTGCCAGTAGTACCCAAAAGAACACTGAAGCTTTCTTT. Amino acids: CASSTQKNTEAFF. The chain is built from TRBV19 and TRBJ1-1; D not certain. Between the trimmed V and J ends, which lost 4 bases and 1 base, there was a span of 7 bases. CDR1 is LNHDA, CDR2 SQIVND, per germline (reference sequence). CDR3 length: 13 residues.